This TCR beta chain comes out of a study of long-term antiretroviral therapy in people with HIV. An immunoSEQ assay, version v3.0, was performed at survey level. The protocol was immunoSEQ multiplex PCR, while the TCRdb copy is restricted to in-frame clones and leaves out a portion. The sample includes tens of thousands of clones, roughly 87% seen only once; the top ten take 5.5% to 8%. The V gene end was trimmed by 5 bases and the J gene end by 6 bases; junction bases not matched to a gene: 9. The CDR3 is 15 amino acids. The germline V gene encodes CDR1 SEHNR and CDR2 FQNEAQ (reference sequence). The chain is built from TRBV7-9 and TRBJ2-2, with TRBD2 matching over 7 bases. The sequencing here drew on unsorted PBMCs, taken 1 year after starting antiretroviral therapy. This clonotype was obtained from a man between 18 and 35 years old with HIV. The CDR3 region has the DNA TGTGCCAGCAGCCCGACCCGACTAGCCCCCGGGGAGCTGTTTTTT. Its protein is CASSPTRLAPGELFF.